What follows describes a single T cell receptor (beta chain). The sample belongs to a study of OX40 agonist ivuxolimab in advanced cancers. Study at large: Patients were treated with ivuxolimab, an agonistic anti-OX40 (CD134) antibody.

Sequencing used immunoSEQ multiplex PCR; TCRdb keeps in-frame clones, though not all of them. The sample consists of approximately 60,000 clones, over 75% of them appearing once. The CDR3 length is 13 residues. Germline V CDR1 and CDR2: SEHNR, FQNEAQ (reference sequence). Trimming left V 8 bases short and J 7 bases short, with 14 bases between. This sequence was found in an adult with an advanced solid tumor such as melanoma, head and neck, liver or kidney cancer. The material was CD4+ or CD8+ T cells sorted from blood, obtained in a trial of the OX40 agonist ivuxolimab. The rearrangement uses TRBV7-9 and TRBJ2-2, with D possibly being TRBD1 (6 bases). The CDR3 here is CASPKQGNGELFF. The CDR3, as DNA: TGTGCCAGCCCGAAACAGGGTAACGGGGAGCTGTTTTTT.